The next 19 T cell receptor beta chains were all read from a single sample in a study of T cell clonotyping in hematopoietic cell transplantation. Libraries were prepared by immunoSEQ multiplex PCR; TCRdb keeps only in-frame clonotypes and omits some of them. The sample contains 9,000 or so clones, 75% to 80% of which appear only once. Material: peripheral blood mononuclear cells, obtained 180 days after allogeneic stem cell transplant. These receptors were obtained from a female patient aged 50 to 65 who had an allogeneic stem cell transplant from a related donor, so the T cells may come from the graft donor. Some clones in this sample may be carry-over from other donors' samples.

The CDR3 is CASRTGVLGQPQHF. The DNA of the CDR3 is TGTGCCAGCAGGACAGGGGTATTAGGTCAGCCCCAGCATTTT. This sequence joins TRBV28 and TRBJ1-5, with TRBD1 identical over 8 bases. CDR3 length: 14 residues. CDR1 is MDHEN and CDR2 is SYDVKM in the germline V gene. The V and J ends lost 6 bases and 6 bases, in that order; junction bases with no gene match: 7.

This chain connects TRBV18 to TRBJ1-5; D may be TRBD1 (6 bases). Germline V lookup: CDR1 KGHSH, CDR2 LQKENI. CDR3 length: 14 amino acids. V was pared by 2 bases and J by 6 bases, with 11 bases between. CDR3 loop: CASSPGGAGQPQHF. The CDR3 DNA follows: TGTGCCAGCTCACCAGGGGGGGCTGGTCAGCCCCAGCATTTT.

The V and J genes are TRBV30 and TRBJ1-4, with D hard to call. This CDR3 region has 13 residues. V lost 5 bases, J lost 4 bases, and 11 bases lay in between. Per the germline V gene, CDR1 is GTSNPN and CDR2 is SVGIG (reference sequence). The CDR3 DNA is TGTGCCTGGGAGACTGATCATAATGAAAAACTGTTTTTT. This encodes CAWETDHNEKLFF. The entire variable domain, with the rest obtained from reference TRBV30 and TRBJ1-4, is as follows: SQTIHQWPATLVQPVGSPLSLECTVEGTSNPNLYWYRQAAGRGLQLLFYSVGIGQISSEVPQNLSASRPQDRQFILSSKKLLLSDSGFYLCAWETDHNEKLFFGSGTQLSVL.

The genes are TRBV5-6 and TRBJ1-2; 11 nucleotides match TRBD1. The CDR3 totals 14 residues. Germline V gives CDR1 SGHDT, CDR2 YYEEEE. With 5 bases clipped from V and 4 bases from J, the junction kept 4 bases outside the gene matches. CDR3 loop: CASRGDRGIYGYTF. In DNA form, the CDR3 reads TGTGCCAGCAGAGGGGACAGGGGGATCTATGGCTACACCTTC.

This clone was seen only once. This chain connects TRBV6-5 to TRBJ1-6; a possible D gene is TRBD1 (6 bases). The V end lost 7 bases, the J end lost 5 bases, and 12 bases lay between the germline ends. The CDR3 consists of 14 residues. Germline V gene sequence: CDR1 MNHEY, CDR2 SVGAGI. The CDR3 loop reads CASTKGQNNSPLHF. The CDR3, as DNA: TGTGCCAGCACCAAAGGACAGAATAATTCACCCCTCCACTTT.

V gene TRBV28 combines with J gene TRBJ2-1; TRBD1 agrees at 7 bases. The V segment lost 6 bases and the J segment 2 bases; nucleotides outside the gene matches: 1. This CDR3 has 13 amino acids. Germline-derived CDR1 and CDR2 are MDHEN and SYDVKM. The CDR3 region has the DNA TGTGCCAGCAGGGACAGGCCCTACAATGAGCAGTTCTTC. It yields the protein CASRDRPYNEQFF. Full variable domain (missing parts from reference TRBV28 and TRBJ2-1): DVKVTQSSRYLVKRTGEKVFLECVQDMDHENMFWYRQDPGLGLRLIYFSYDVKMKEKGDIPEGYSVSREKKERFSLILESASTNQTSMYLCASRDRPYNEQFFGPGTRLTVL.

The CDR3 loop is CASSRGWDSYEQYF. CDR3 bases: TGTGCCAGCAGTCGAGGCTGGGACTCCTACGAGCAGTACTTC. The rearrangement joins TRBV5-4 to TRBJ2-7, with D unclear. The CDR3 sequence is 14 residues long. CDR1 SGHNT and CDR2 YYREEE come from the germline V gene (reference sequence). V lost 5 bases and J lost 0, with 12 bases in between.

This rearrangement joins TRBV2 to TRBJ2-5; possibly TRBD1 or TRBD2 for D (5 bases each). CDR1 and CDR2 (germline): SNHLY, FYNNEI. V dropped 6 bases and J dropped 1 base, with 9 bases sitting between them. The CDR3 is made up of 13 amino acids. The CDR3 DNA reads TGTGCCAGCAGATCCGGGGCCCAAGAGACCCAGTACTTC. Its protein is CASRSGAQETQYF.

The chain employs TRBV7-7 and TRBJ2-3; D gene ambiguous. Germline V gene data show CDR1 as SSHAT and CDR2 as FNYEAQ (reference sequence). V was pared by 5 bases and J by 5 bases, with 11 bases between. The CDR3 runs to 13 residues. In DNA, the CDR3 is TGTGCCAGCAGCCTCGGGTATGGAGATACGCAGTATTTT. It translates to CASSLGYGDTQYF.

This clone was counted once. The rearrangement links TRBV5-6 to TRBJ2-3; tentative D call: TRBD2 (5 bases). In germline, CDR1 is SGHDT, CDR2 YYEEEE. V lost 1 base to trimming and J lost 2 bases, with 11 bases between them. The CDR3 covers 15 residues. The CDR3 protein is CASSLRLTYTDTQYF. CDR3 nucleotide sequence: TGTGCCAGCAGCTTGAGACTAACGTACACAGATACGCAGTATTTT.

This chain connects TRBV29-1 to TRBJ1-1; TRBD1 matches at 10 bases. The CDR3 consists of 13 residues. Germline V CDR1 and CDR2: SQVTM, ANQGSEA. Trimming took 6 bases from V and 1 from J; bases not matched to a gene: 2. The CDR3 protein is CSVRTGGNTEAFF. The CDR3 DNA is TGCAGCGTCAGGACAGGGGGGAACACTGAAGCTTTCTTT.

The gene calls are TRBV9 and TRBJ1-3; no reliable D call. Between the trimmed V and J ends, which lost 1 base and 4 bases, there was a span of 6 bases. This CDR3 is built from 13 residues. Germline V lookup: CDR1 SGDLS, CDR2 YYNGEE. CDR3 coding DNA: TGTGCCAGCAGCGTAAGTCCAGGAAACACCATATATTTT. Translating it yields CASSVSPGNTIYF. Full variable domain (outside the CDR3, taken from reference TRBV9 and TRBJ1-3): DSGVTQTPKHLITATGQRVTLRCSPRSGDLSVYWYQQSLDQGLQFLIQYYNGEERAKGNILERFSAQQFPDLHSELNLSSLELGDSALYFCASSVSPGNTIYFGEGSWLTVV.

This clone was recorded a few times. This rearrangement joins TRBV7-9 to TRBJ2-5; perhaps TRBD1 as D (5 bases). This CDR3 is 14 amino acids long. With 3 bases removed from V and 2 bases from J, the gap between germline ends came to 10 bases. The germline CDR1 and CDR2 sequences are SEHNR and FQNEAQ (reference sequence). CDR3 in amino acids: CASSLVGQQETQYF. CDR3 DNA sequence: TGTGCCAGCAGCTTGGTTGGACAACAAGAGACCCAGTACTTC.

The CDR3 region is CASSDLGEQYF. The DNA for the CDR3 is TGTGCCAGCAGTGACCTTGGCGAGCAGTACTTC. V and J are TRBV7-2 and TRBJ2-7; no firm D call. Per germline, CDR1 SGHTA and CDR2 FQGNSA. V was trimmed by 6 bases and J by 6 bases, leaving 9 bases between them. The CDR3 runs to 11 residues.

The genes are TRBV29-1 and TRBJ1-2; D unresolved. Deletions cut 5 bases from V and 7 bases from J, with 11 bases between. The germline gives CDR1 SQVTM, CDR2 ANQGSEA. The CDR3 sequence is 11 residues long. The CDR3 protein is CSVQDGLGYTF. DNA for the CDR3: TGCAGCGTTCAGGACGGTCTTGGCTACACCTTC.

This clone appeared a few times. The rearrangement links TRBV6-5 to TRBJ1-5, with 8 bases identical to TRBD1. Germline V CDR1 and CDR2: MNHEY, SVGAGI. There are 15 residues in the CDR3. Trimming cost V 5 bases and J 2 bases; bases outside gene matches: 5. The CDR3: CASSPTGGGNQPQHF. DNA for the CDR3: TGTGCCAGCAGTCCAACAGGGGGTGGCAATCAGCCCCAGCATTTT.

The V gene is TRBV15, the J gene TRBJ2-1; 8 positions match TRBD1. The junction had 5 bases not matched to a gene; V was cut back by 1 base and J by 6 bases. Germline loops: CDR1 LNHNV, CDR2 YYDKDF (reference sequence). The CDR3 consists of 15 residues. CDR3 protein: CATSRARQGTNEQFF. CDR3 nucleotide sequence: TGTGCCACCAGCAGAGCCCGACAGGGGACCAATGAGCAGTTCTTC. Full variable domain (outside the CDR3, taken from reference TRBV15 and TRBJ2-1): DAMVIQNPRYQVTQFGKPVTLSCSQTLNHNVMYWYQQKSSQAPKLLFHYYDKDFNNEADTPDNFQSRRPNTSFCFLDIRSPGLGDTAMYLCATSRARQGTNEQFFGPGTRLTVL.

The chain uses TRBV6-5 and TRBJ2-7; D not certain. With 5 bases removed from V and 5 bases from J, the gap between germline ends came to 19 bases. The V gene's germline CDR1 is MNHEY and CDR2 SVGAGI. CDR3 length: 15 residues. The CDR3 nucleotides read TGTGCCAGCAGTAGCTCGATAGGCAATCTGGACGAGCAGTACTTC. Translated: CASSSSIGNLDEQYF.

V usage is TRBV4-1 and J usage is TRBJ2-5; TRBD2 might be the D (6 bases). The germline gives CDR1 MGHRA, CDR2 YSYEKL. CDR3 length: 16 amino acids. V lost 2 bases, J lost 2 bases, and 15 bases lay in between. CDR3 sequence (DNA): TGCGCCAGCAGCCAACCCGGGACTTTCCCTCAAGAGACCCAGTACTTC. Amino acid sequence: CASSQPGTFPQETQYF.